The 14 T cell receptor beta chains presented below share a single source sample, sequenced in a study of siplizumab effects on memory and regulatory T cells. Sequenced by immunoSEQ multiplex PCR; TCRdb stores in-frame clones only, minus some. The table shows more than 95,000 clones, with roughly 94% occurring only once. The source material was non-Treg CD4+ T cells sorted from blood. These receptors all stem from a human donor in good health.

This clone was seen only once. The chain employs TRBV7-9 and TRBJ2-7; D not certain. The CDR3 extends over 14 amino acids. Germline CDR1 reads SEHNR; CDR2 reads FQNEAQ (reference sequence). Trimming removed 7 bases at V and 6 bases at J, with 19 bases between. CDR3 coding DNA: TGTGCCAGCACCCCAATGGCCACAGAATTCGAGCAGTACTTC. It codes for CASTPMATEFEQYF. Full variable domain (missing parts from reference TRBV7-9 and TRBJ2-7): DTGVSQNPRHKITKRGQNVTFRCDPISEHNRLYWYRQTLGQGPEFLTYFQNEAQLEKSRLLSDRFSAERPKGSFSTLEIQRTEQGDSAMYLCASTPMATEFEQYFGPGTRLTVT.

The V call is TRBV27, the J call TRBJ1-1; 7 bases line up with TRBD1. Germline V lookup: CDR1 MNHEY, CDR2 SMNVEV (reference sequence). The length of the CDR3 is 13 residues. V trimming: 6 bases; J trimming: 5 bases; junction bases outside the gene matches: 6. The CDR3 loop is CASRDTGETEAFF. In DNA form, the CDR3 reads TGTGCCAGCAGGGATACAGGGGAAACTGAAGCTTTCTTT.

The gene calls are TRBV13 and TRBJ2-1; TRBD2 matches at 7 bases. Trimming took 6 bases from V and 7 from J; bases not matched to a gene: 12. Germline V gives CDR1 PRHDT, CDR2 FYEKMQ (reference sequence). This CDR3 has 15 amino acids. DNA of the CDR3: TGTGCCAGCAGTCCAATTAGGGACTACTCAAATGAGCAGTTCTTC. Amino acid sequence: CASSPIRDYSNEQFF.

The gene calls are TRBV2 and TRBJ1-5; 7 positions match TRBD1. V was clipped by 8 bases and J by 0 bases; unmatched bases: 1. The CDR3 sequence is 13 residues long. CDR1 is SNHLY and CDR2 is FYNNEI in the germline V gene. The CDR3 DNA reads as TGTGCCAGCGGACAGGATAGCAATCAGCCCCAGCATTTT. It is translated as CASGQDSNQPQHF.

This chain links TRBV19 with TRBJ2-5; 8 positions match TRBD1. This CDR3 region has 15 residues. After removal of 5 bases from V and 4 bases from J, the junction contained 9 bases not matched to a gene. Looked up from germline, CDR1 is LNHDA and CDR2 is SQIVND (reference sequence). The CDR3 DNA follows: TGTGCCAGTAGTCCAACAGACAGGGGTGGAGAGACCCAGTACTTC. Its translation is CASSPTDRGGETQYF.

The V call is TRBV7-9, the J call TRBJ2-1; 9 nucleotides line up with TRBD1. The CDR3 is 19 amino acids. With V trimmed by 4 bases and J by 9 bases, 22 bases remained unmatched. CDR1 is SEHNR, CDR2 FQNEAQ, per germline (reference sequence). The CDR3 DNA reads as TGTGCCAGCAGCTCCGGGACAGGGCAGTCGGGGGGCCCGAAGGCTGAGCAGTTCTTC. Its translation: CASSSGTGQSGGPKAEQFF.

This chain uses TRBV14 with TRBJ2-1; 7 bases agree with TRBD1. This CDR3 has 15 amino acids. Germline CDR1 and CDR2: SGHDN and FVKESK. The junction had 4 bases not matched to a gene; V was cut back by 3 bases and J by 2 bases. CDR3 in amino acids: CASSHLGTAYNEQFF. In nucleotides, the CDR3 is TGTGCCAGCAGCCACCTAGGGACAGCCTACAATGAGCAGTTCTTC.

The chain combines TRBV16 with TRBJ1-6; D is undetermined. The V and J ends lost 0 bases and 9 bases respectively, with 18 bases between them. In germline, CDR1 is KGHSY, CDR2 FQNENV. CDR3 length equals 17 residues. CDR3 in DNA: TGTGCCAGCAGCCAATCGATTGGGCAGGACGCCAGTTCACCCCTCCACTTT. Protein sequence: CASSQSIGQDASSPLHF. Filled out from reference TRBV16 and TRBJ1-6, the complete variable domain reads GEEVAQTPKHLVRGEGQKAKLYCAPIKGHSYVFWYQQVLKNEFKFLISFQNENVFDETGMPKERFSAKCLPNSPCSLEIQATKLEDSAVYFCASSQSIGQDASSPLHFGNGTRLTVT.

This clone was picked up a small number of times. The chain's CDR3 is CASSFTGRFNEQFF. The CDR3 region has the DNA TGTGCCAGCAGCTTTACCGGGAGGTTCAATGAGCAGTTCTTC. The chain combines TRBV7-9 with TRBJ2-1; 7 bases match TRBD2. Germline V gene lookup returns CDR1 SEHNR and CDR2 FQNEAQ (reference sequence). V dropped 3 bases and J dropped 6; count of bases not matched to a gene: 5. The CDR3 length is 14 residues. Supplemented by reference TRBV7-9 and TRBJ2-1, the full variable domain reads DTGVSQNPRHKITKRGQNVTFRCDPISEHNRLYWYRQTLGQGPEFLTYFQNEAQLEKSRLLSDRFSAERPKGSFSTLEIQRTEQGDSAMYLCASSFTGRFNEQFFGPGTRLTVL.

The rearrangement joins TRBV6-1 to TRBJ2-1, with TRBD2 matching over 10 bases. The germline V gene encodes CDR1 MNHNS and CDR2 SASEGT. The CDR3 is 15 residues long. With V trimmed by 3 bases and J by 6 bases, 5 bases remained unmatched. As DNA, the CDR3 is TGTGCCAGCAGTGATGCTAGCGGGGGATTCAATGAGCAGTTCTTC. Residues: CASSDASGGFNEQFF.

The chain couples TRBV7-9 to TRBJ1-2; D not certain. This CDR3 has 15 amino acids. Trimming took off 5 bases at V and 7 bases at J, with 20 bases between the two ends. CDR1 SEHNR and CDR2 FQNEAQ come from the germline V gene (reference sequence). The CDR3 reads CASSDQSQQRGGYTF. The CDR3 DNA reads as TGTGCCAGCAGCGACCAAAGCCAGCAACGCGGTGGCTACACCTTC.

The chain links TRBV18 to TRBJ1-2; no clear D gene. V was cut by 2 bases and J by 3 bases, with 13 bases left in between. CDR3 length: 15 amino acids. Germline CDR1 reads KGHSH; CDR2 reads LQKENI. CDR3 protein: CASSPRTDMDYGYTF. The CDR3 region has the DNA TGTGCCAGCTCACCAAGGACGGATATGGACTATGGCTACACCTTC.

This clone has just one count. V gene TRBV18 combines with J gene TRBJ2-3; D ambiguous. Germline CDR1 is KGHSH and CDR2 is LQKENI. V was clipped by 3 bases and J by 6 bases, with 10 bases between them. CDR3 size: 13 residues. CDR3 in DNA: TGTGCCAGCTCACCGCCAATAGGGGATACGCAGTATTTT. Encoded protein: CASSPPIGDTQYF.

This chain connects TRBV21-1 to TRBJ1-2; TRBD1, the D gene given by the table, was not confirmed from the DNA. TRBV21-1 is a listed pseudogene. The CDR3 runs 15 residues. The CDR3 coding sequence is TGTGCCAGCAGCAAAGTACGACAAGGGGTGGATGGCTACACCTTC. Protein product: CASSKVRQGVDGYTF.